In its sample, the clone carrying this T cell receptor delta chain was seen a few times. TCRdb re-identified clones in the RT-PCR reads via CATT. The sample yields about 2,400 delta-chain clones, roughly 46% seen once. Trimming took 1 base from V and 0 from J; bases not matched to a gene: 5. Germline V gene data show CDR1 as GEAIGNYY and CDR2 as EKD. The CDR3 sequence is 18 residues long. This entry belongs to a study of gamma-delta T cells after stem cell transplantation. This sequence originates from a human donor. It is not recorded whose cells these are; they may come from a transplant donor. This chain connects TRDV2 to TRDJ3, with 7 bases aligning to TRDD3. The sample was gamma-delta T cells. The CDR3 DNA sequence: TGTGCCTGTGACACGGTACTGGGGAGCTCCTGGGACACCCGACAGATGTTTTTC. Translation gives CACDTVLGSSWDTRQMFF.